This entry lists 32 T cell receptor beta chains sequenced from one sample in a study of T cell repertoires in ileal Crohn's disease. Some clones are missing from TCRdb's copy, which holds only in-frame ones; the method was immunoSEQ multiplex PCR. This table has 6,000 to 8,000 clones, 79% appearing once. Source material: ileal tissue. Source of these receptors: an adult with Crohn's disease.

This chain connects TRBV5-1 to TRBJ2-2; maybe TRBD1 (7 bases). The CDR3 loop spans 15 amino acids. The germline V gene encodes CDR1 SGHRS and CDR2 YFSETQ. With 3 bases removed from V and 5 bases from J, the gap between germline ends came to 14 bases. The CDR3 DNA follows: TGCGCCAGCAGCTCCCCAGGGGGGTGGACCGGGGAGCTGTTTTTT. Translation: CASSSPGGWTGELFF.

J is TRBJ1-6 and V is TRBV19; TRBD1 might be the D (5 bases). The germline V gene has CDR1 LNHDA and CDR2 SQIVND (reference sequence). V shed 2 bases and J shed 7 bases, with 9 bases lying between them. CDR3 length equals 14 residues. CDR3 sequence (DNA): TGTGCCAGTAGTATACAGGGCGTAAATTCACCCCTCCACTTT. Encoded protein: CASSIQGVNSPLHF.

The CDR3 spells CASSPRDEQFF. In DNA form, the CDR3 reads TGTGCCAGCAGCCCCCGCGATGAGCAGTTCTTC. The chain combines TRBV28 with TRBJ2-1; the D is unclear. The germline V gene encodes CDR1 MDHEN and CDR2 SYDVKM. Trimming shortened V by 6 bases and J by 8 bases, and 8 bases separated the two germline ends. The CDR3 sequence is 11 residues long.

The chain carries TRBV28 and TRBJ2-7; 9 positions agree with TRBD2. The CDR3 consists of 16 residues. Germline V gene sequence: CDR1 MDHEN, CDR2 SYDVKM. With 5 bases clipped from V and 4 bases from J, the junction kept 12 bases outside the gene matches. CDR3 DNA sequence: TGTGCCAGCAGTCCCGTTGATAGCGGGAGATTGTACGAGCAGTACTTC. Translating it yields CASSPVDSGRLYEQYF.

The genes are TRBV28 and TRBJ2-3; 8 nucleotides match TRBD2. There are 15 residues in the CDR3. Unmatched junction bases numbered 5, after V lost 2 bases and J lost 4 bases. Germline CDR1 and CDR2: MDHEN and SYDVKM. In DNA form, the CDR3 reads TGTGCCAGCAGTTTAAGGGGCGGGAGGCCAGATACGCAGTATTTT. This gives the protein CASSLRGGRPDTQYF.

The J gene is TRBJ2-3, the V gene TRBV10-3; TRBD2 matches 8 bases. Losses at the gene ends were 3 bases for V and 7 bases for J; bases not matched to a gene: 9. Germline CDR1 and CDR2: ENHRY and SYGVKD. This CDR3 has 15 residues. CDR3 DNA sequence: TGTGCCATCAGTGATAGTAGCGGGAACGGGAATACGCAGTATTTT. This gives the protein CAISDSSGNGNTQYF.

The genes are TRBV5-5 and TRBJ1-4, with D unclear. The CDR3 is 12 amino acids. The V end was cut by 7 bases, the J end by 4 bases, with 8 bases between. Germline CDR1 SGHKS, CDR2 YYEKEE (reference sequence). The CDR3 nucleotides are TGTGCCAGCCGAGGTATTAATGAAAAACTGTTTTTT. It is translated as CASRGINEKLFF.

The chain couples TRBV5-4 to TRBJ2-3; D gene unclear. CDR1 and CDR2 from the germline V gene are SGHNT and YYREEE (reference sequence). Trimming took off 2 bases at V and 0 bases at J, with 10 bases between the two ends. The CDR3 runs to 15 residues. The CDR3 loop is CASSLAGPSTDTQYF. CDR3 bases: TGTGCCAGCAGCTTAGCAGGTCCTAGCACAGATACGCAGTATTTT.

The chain uses TRBV19 and TRBJ2-1, with 10 bases matching TRBD2. The germline gives CDR1 LNHDA, CDR2 SQIVND (reference sequence). The V segment lost 2 bases and the J segment 9 bases; nucleotides outside the gene matches: 10. The CDR3 has 16 residues. CDR3 loop: CASSITAGGPYGEQFF. The CDR3 nucleotides read TGTGCCAGTAGTATAACAGCGGGAGGGCCGTATGGTGAGCAGTTCTTC.

This clone was recorded a few times. The V and J genes are TRBV6-1 and TRBJ2-7; TRBD1 is a possible D gene (6 bases). V was cut by 0 bases and J by 3 bases, with 12 bases left in between. Germline V gene data show CDR1 as MNHNS and CDR2 as SASEGT. The CDR3 is made up of 15 amino acids. CDR3 in DNA: TGTGCCAGCAGTGAAGCGCAAGGCAGGGGCTACGAGCAGTACTTC. Translating it yields CASSEAQGRGYEQYF.

The V call is TRBV19, the J call TRBJ2-1; 8 bases fit TRBD2. Per germline, CDR1 LNHDA and CDR2 SQIVND (reference sequence). V lost 3 bases, J lost 4 bases, and 8 bases stayed unmatched. The CDR3 extends over 16 amino acids. The CDR3 region is CASSIGSSGLYNEQFF. CDR3 coding DNA: TGTGCCAGTAGTATCGGGTCTAGCGGGTTGTACAATGAGCAGTTCTTC.

V and J are TRBV19 and TRBJ1-1; 7 bases agree with TRBD1. This CDR3 is built from 11 residues. With V trimmed by 6 bases and J by 8 bases, 3 bases remained unmatched. The germline gives CDR1 LNHDA, CDR2 SQIVND (reference sequence). The CDR3 DNA reads as TGTGCCAGTAGATCAGGGGGGGAAGCTTTCTTT. The encoded protein is CASRSGGEAFF. Complete variable domain (other parts from reference TRBV19 and TRBJ1-1): DGGITQSPKYLFRKEGQNVTLSCEQNLNHDAMYWYRQDPGQGLRLIYYSQIVNDFQKGDIAEGYSVSREKKESFPLTVTSAQKNPTAFYLCASRSGGEAFFGQGTRLTVV.

This clone was seen only a few times. The rearrangement joins TRBV19 to TRBJ1-3; the D is unclear. The CDR3 runs 16 residues. The V end lost 5 bases, the J end lost 0 bases, and 14 bases lay between the germline ends. Germline V gives CDR1 LNHDA, CDR2 SQIVND (reference sequence). Here the CDR3 reads CASSPTVASSGNTIYF. DNA for the CDR3: TGTGCCAGTAGTCCCACAGTGGCGAGCTCTGGAAACACCATATATTTT.

This clone was observed a handful of times. The V and J genes are TRBV5-1 and TRBJ1-5; no reliable D call. V lost 1 base and J 7 bases, leaving 9 bases between the germline ends. The CDR3 totals 13 residues. The germline gives CDR1 SGHRS, CDR2 YFSETQ. The DNA for the CDR3 is TGCGCCAGCAGCTTGATTCCGGGACAGCCCCAGCATTTT. It is translated as CASSLIPGQPQHF.

The chain recombines TRBV2 with TRBJ2-5; unclear D gene. The CDR3 runs 12 residues. Germline V lookup: CDR1 SNHLY, CDR2 FYNNEI. V lost 3 bases, J lost 1 base, and 3 bases lay in between. CDR3 loop: CASSESQETQYF. CDR3 in DNA: TGTGCCAGCAGTGAGAGCCAAGAGACCCAGTACTTC. The whole variable domain, remainder taken from reference TRBV2 and TRBJ2-5, is EPEVTQTPSHQVTQMGQEVILRCVPISNHLYFYWYRQILGQKVEFLVSFYNNEISEKSEIFDDQFSVERPDGSNFTLKIRSTKLEDSAMYFCASSESQETQYFGPGTRLLVL.

V and J are TRBV9 and TRBJ1-2; no clear D. The CDR3 spans 14 residues. V was trimmed by 0 bases and J by 2 bases, leaving 8 bases between them. Germline lookup yields CDR1 SGDLS and CDR2 YYNGEE. The CDR3 DNA follows: TGTGCCAGCAGCGTAGCTGGCGGAAACTATGGCTACACCTTC. Translation: CASSVAGGNYGYTF. The variable domain in full, completed from reference TRBV9 and TRBJ1-2, reads DSGVTQTPKHLITATGQRVTLRCSPRSGDLSVYWYQQSLDQGLQFLIQYYNGEERAKGNILERFSAQQFPDLHSELNLSSLELGDSALYFCASSVAGGNYGYTFGSGTRLTVV.

The V and J genes are TRBV5-1 and TRBJ1-4; 10 bases match TRBD1. Germline CDR1 SGHRS, CDR2 YFSETQ. The CDR3 sequence is 14 residues long. After removal of 2 bases from V and 8 bases from J, the junction contained 3 bases not matched to a gene. The CDR3 protein is CASSFGTGAEKLFF. The CDR3 region has the DNA TGCGCCAGCAGCTTTGGGACAGGGGCCGAAAAACTGTTTTTT.

V is TRBV28 and J is TRBJ1-1, with D perhaps TRBD1 (5 bases). The ends were cut back, 2 bases at V and 7 bases at J, with 8 bases in the middle. This CDR3 region has 12 residues. CDR1 MDHEN and CDR2 SYDVKM come from the germline V gene. The CDR3, as DNA: TGTGCCAGCAGTTTAGGGGGGAATGAAGCTTTCTTT. Encoded protein: CASSLGGNEAFF.

J is TRBJ1-2 and V is TRBV5-4, with 8 nucleotides matching TRBD1. The CDR3 runs 14 residues. Unmatched junction bases numbered 3, after V lost 0 bases and J lost 5 bases. Germline CDR1 is SGHNT and CDR2 is YYREEE (reference sequence). CDR3 in DNA: TGTGCCAGCAGCTTGGTAACAGGGGGATATGGCTACACCTTC. As protein: CASSLVTGGYGYTF.

This clone has just one count. The rearrangement links TRBV5-1 to TRBJ2-3; tentative D call: TRBD2 (6 bases). V lost 3 bases, J lost 0 bases, and 8 bases lay in between. CDR1 and CDR2 (germline): SGHRS, YFSETQ. There are 14 residues in the CDR3. Written as DNA, the CDR3 is TGCGCCAGCAGCTCGACTAGAAGCACAGATACGCAGTATTTT. Amino acids: CASSSTRSTDTQYF.

A remark on this clone: Other DNA sequences from this sample encode an identical CDR3 as well. J is TRBJ2-7 and V is TRBV9; 10 nucleotides line up with TRBD1. This CDR3 is built from 14 residues. Trimming cost V 4 bases and J 2 bases; bases outside gene matches: 3. In germline, CDR1 is SGDLS, CDR2 YYNGEE. The CDR3 here is CASSPGQGAYEQYF. DNA of the CDR3: TGTGCCAGCAGCCCCGGACAGGGGGCCTACGAGCAGTACTTC.

The chain couples TRBV5-1 to TRBJ1-1; the D gene is possibly TRBD1 (5 bases). Germline V lookup: CDR1 SGHRS, CDR2 YFSETQ. V shed 5 bases and J shed 4 bases, with 21 bases lying between them. The CDR3 is 16 amino acids. The CDR3 reads CASRLGAGGSGTEAFF. The CDR3 DNA follows: TGCGCCAGCAGACTTGGGGCTGGAGGGTCCGGCACTGAAGCTTTCTTT.

This chain connects TRBV18 to TRBJ1-4; 9 nucleotides line up with TRBD1. This CDR3 is 13 amino acids long. V lost 2 bases and J lost 8; bases outside the gene matches: 0. Germline V lookup: CDR1 KGHSH, CDR2 LQKENI. CDR3 in DNA: TGTGCCAGCTCACCAGGACAGGGGGAAAAACTGTTTTTT. Amino acid sequence: CASSPGQGEKLFF.

The chain is built from TRBV27 and TRBJ2-4; 7 bases map to TRBD2. The CDR3 has 15 amino acids. J lost 0 bases, V lost 6 bases, and 5 bases had no gene match. Germline CDR1 MNHEY, CDR2 SMNVEV (reference sequence). The CDR3 reads CASRSGTTAKNIQYF. In DNA form, the CDR3 reads TGTGCCAGCAGGTCCGGGACTACAGCCAAAAACATTCAGTACTTC.

The V and J genes are TRBV5-4 and TRBJ1-1, with D possibly matching TRBD1 (5 bases). Germline CDR1 is SGHNT and CDR2 is YYREEE (reference sequence). The CDR3 consists of 14 residues. V lost 0 bases and J 4 bases, leaving 10 bases between the germline ends. The chain's CDR3 is CASSLAGSATEAFF. The CDR3, as DNA: TGTGCCAGCAGCTTGGCAGGGTCGGCCACTGAAGCTTTCTTT. Filled out from reference TRBV5-4 and TRBJ1-1, the complete variable domain reads ETGVTQSPTHLIKTRGQQVTLRCSSQSGHNTVSWYQQALGQGPQFIFQYYREEENGRGNFPPRFSGLQFPNYSSELNVNALELDDSALYLCASSLAGSATEAFFGQGTRLTVV.

This sequence joins TRBV30 and TRBJ2-5; 15 bases line up with TRBD2. The germline V gene has CDR1 GTSNPN and CDR2 SVGIG (reference sequence). The CDR3 runs to 13 residues. Unmatched junction bases numbered 0, after V lost 5 bases and J lost 5 bases. CDR3 in DNA: TGTGCCTGGGGACTAGCGGGGGGGGAGACCCAGTACTTC. Translating it yields CAWGLAGGETQYF.

This chain connects TRBV5-1 to TRBJ2-3; possible D gene TRBD2, 6 bases. The CDR3 is 16 amino acids. In germline, CDR1 is SGHRS, CDR2 YFSETQ. Between the trimmed V and J ends, which lost 0 bases and 2 bases, there was a span of 13 bases. The CDR3 coding sequence is TGCGCCAGCAGCTTGGACGGGGGACTTTACACAGATACGCAGTATTTT. Translated, it gives CASSLDGGLYTDTQYF.

In this sample, this clone turned up a few times. The chain couples TRBV6-5 to TRBJ2-7; 7 bases agree with TRBD2. The ends lost 10 bases at V and 4 bases at J; junction bases unmatched: 4. The CDR3 is made up of 11 amino acids. CDR1 and CDR2 from the germline V gene are MNHEY and SVGAGI. The CDR3 coding sequence is TGTGCCACAAAGCGGGGTTACGAGCAGTACTTC. Encoded protein: CATKRGYEQYF.

This sequence joins TRBV5-4 and TRBJ2-3; 10 positions match TRBD2. Per germline, CDR1 SGHNT and CDR2 YYREEE (reference sequence). The ends lost 3 bases at V and 1 base at J; junction bases unmatched: 5. This CDR3 is 16 amino acids long. The CDR3 protein is CASSSPLAGGTDTQYF. In nucleotides, the CDR3 is TGTGCCAGCAGCTCTCCCCTAGCGGGGGGCACAGATACGCAGTATTTT.

This clone came up a few times. The chain joins TRBV6-5 to TRBJ1-5, with 8 bases that match TRBD1. Germline values: CDR1 MNHEY, CDR2 SVGAGI. The CDR3 has 15 residues. V gave up 6 bases and J gave up 6 bases; unmatched junction bases: 10. This chain's CDR3 is CASRQMTGDSQPQHF. For the CDR3, the DNA is TGTGCCAGCAGGCAGATGACAGGGGATAGTCAGCCCCAGCATTTT.

The chain joins TRBV27 to TRBJ1-2; D uncertain. The CDR3 has 14 amino acids. Between the trimmed V and J ends, which lost 0 bases and 3 bases, there was a span of 8 bases. Per the germline V gene, CDR1 is MNHEY and CDR2 is SMNVEV (reference sequence). The chain's CDR3 is CASSLSLGDYGYTF. The CDR3 DNA sequence: TGTGCCAGCAGTTTATCATTGGGCGACTATGGCTACACCTTC.

This chain joins TRBV5-5 and TRBJ1-1; the D gene is possibly TRBD1 (5 bases). This CDR3 region has 13 residues. The germline V and J ends were trimmed by 5 bases and 3 bases, with 11 bases remaining between them. In germline, CDR1 is SGHKS, CDR2 YYEKEE (reference sequence). CDR3 sequence: CASRVGGYTEAFF. CDR3 bases: TGTGCCAGCAGGGTCGGGGGGTACACTGAAGCTTTCTTT.